The TCR beta chain described here comes from a study of blood T cell repertoires in COVID-19. Measured with immunoSEQ multiplex PCR; TCRdb has only the in-frame clones, and not every one. The sample holds more than 100,000 clones, 80% to 85% seen once. Germline V gene sequence: CDR1 SNHLY, CDR2 FYNNEI. V dropped 7 bases and J dropped 4 bases, with 14 bases sitting between them. The CDR3 is 14 amino acids. Specimen: PBMCs or T cells enriched from blood (not recorded which). This receptor was taken from a woman aged 25 to 39 who had recovered from COVID-19. The chain combines TRBV2 with TRBJ2-1; D is possibly TRBD1 (6 bases). The CDR3: CASKGRGLYNEQFF. In nucleotides, the CDR3 is TGTGCCAGCAAAGGCAGGGGCCTATACAATGAGCAGTTCTTC.